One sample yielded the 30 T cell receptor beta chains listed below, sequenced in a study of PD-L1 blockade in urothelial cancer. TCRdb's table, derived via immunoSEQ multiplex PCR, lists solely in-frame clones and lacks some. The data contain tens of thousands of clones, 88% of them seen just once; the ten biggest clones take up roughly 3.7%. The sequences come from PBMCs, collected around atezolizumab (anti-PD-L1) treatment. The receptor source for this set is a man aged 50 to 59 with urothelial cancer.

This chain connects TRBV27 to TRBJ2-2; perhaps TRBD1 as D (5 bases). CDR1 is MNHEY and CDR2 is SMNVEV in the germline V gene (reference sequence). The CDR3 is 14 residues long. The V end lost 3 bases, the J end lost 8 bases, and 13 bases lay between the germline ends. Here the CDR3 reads CASSFEVRGGELFF. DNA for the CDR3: TGTGCCAGCAGTTTCGAAGTTAGGGGAGGGGAGCTGTTTTTT.

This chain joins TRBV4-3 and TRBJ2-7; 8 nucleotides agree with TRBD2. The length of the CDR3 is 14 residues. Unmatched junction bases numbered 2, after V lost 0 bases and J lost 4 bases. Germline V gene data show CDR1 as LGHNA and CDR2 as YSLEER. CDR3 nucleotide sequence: TGCGCCAGCAGCCAAGATGAGCGGGGGTACGAGCAGTACTTC. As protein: CASSQDERGYEQYF.

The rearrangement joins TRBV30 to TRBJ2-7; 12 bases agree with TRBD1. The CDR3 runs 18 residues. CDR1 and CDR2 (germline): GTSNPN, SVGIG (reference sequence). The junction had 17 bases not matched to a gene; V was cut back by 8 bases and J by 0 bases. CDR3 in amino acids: CAQGQGARAGASSYEQYF. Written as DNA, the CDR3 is TGTGCCCAGGGACAGGGGGCTAGAGCGGGAGCAAGCTCCTACGAGCAGTACTTC.

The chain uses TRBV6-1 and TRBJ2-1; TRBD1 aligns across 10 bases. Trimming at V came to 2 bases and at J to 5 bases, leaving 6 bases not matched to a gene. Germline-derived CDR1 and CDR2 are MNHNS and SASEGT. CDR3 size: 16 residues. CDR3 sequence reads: CASSEQLDRGNNEQFF. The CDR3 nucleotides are TGTGCCAGCAGTGAACAATTGGACAGGGGGAACAATGAGCAGTTCTTC.

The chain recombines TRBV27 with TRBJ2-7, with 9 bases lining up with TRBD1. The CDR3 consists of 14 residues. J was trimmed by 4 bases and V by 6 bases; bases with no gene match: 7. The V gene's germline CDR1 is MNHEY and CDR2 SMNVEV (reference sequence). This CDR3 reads CASSPGTGLYEQYF. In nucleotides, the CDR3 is TGTGCCAGCAGCCCCGGGACAGGGTTGTACGAGCAGTACTTC.

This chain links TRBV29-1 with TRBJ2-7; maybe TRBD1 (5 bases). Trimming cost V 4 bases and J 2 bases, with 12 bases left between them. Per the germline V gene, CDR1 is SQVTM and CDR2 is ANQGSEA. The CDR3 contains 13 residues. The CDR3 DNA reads TGCAGCGTTGCCAGGGCAAATACCTACGAGCAGTACTTC. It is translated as CSVARANTYEQYF.

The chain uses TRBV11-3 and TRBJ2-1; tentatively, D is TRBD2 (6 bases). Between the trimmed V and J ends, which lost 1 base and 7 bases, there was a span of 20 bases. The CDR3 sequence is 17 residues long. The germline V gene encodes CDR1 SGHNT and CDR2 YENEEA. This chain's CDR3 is CASSLGVGGRLWNEQFF. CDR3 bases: TGTGCCAGCAGCTTAGGGGTCGGGGGTAGGCTTTGGAATGAGCAGTTCTTC.

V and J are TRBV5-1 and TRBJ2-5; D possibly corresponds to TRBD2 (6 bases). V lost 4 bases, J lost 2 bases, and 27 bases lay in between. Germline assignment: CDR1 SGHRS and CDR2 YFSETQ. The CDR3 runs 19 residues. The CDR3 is CASSRNVGGARLMQETQYF. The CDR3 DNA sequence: TGCGCCAGCAGCCGTAATGTGGGGGGAGCGCGTCTGATGCAAGAGACCCAGTACTTC.

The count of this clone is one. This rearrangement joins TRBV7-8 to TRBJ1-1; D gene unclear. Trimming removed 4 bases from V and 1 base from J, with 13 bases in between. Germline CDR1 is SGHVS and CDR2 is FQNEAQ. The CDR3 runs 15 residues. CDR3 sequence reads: CASSSTDGRNTEAFF. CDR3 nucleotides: TGTGCCAGCAGCTCTACGGACGGGAGGAACACTGAAGCTTTCTTT.

CDR3 coding DNA: TGTGCCAGTAGTATAGGACTAGGAGGCTACACCTTC. Its protein product is CASSIGLGGYTF. V gene TRBV19 combines with J gene TRBJ1-2; D unclear. This CDR3 is built from 12 residues. From germline, CDR1 is LNHDA and CDR2 SQIVND (reference sequence). V dropped 1 base and J dropped 8 bases, with 8 bases sitting between them.

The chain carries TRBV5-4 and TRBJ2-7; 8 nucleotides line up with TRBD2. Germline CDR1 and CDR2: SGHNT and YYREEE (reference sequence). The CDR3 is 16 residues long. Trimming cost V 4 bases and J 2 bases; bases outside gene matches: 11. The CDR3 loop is CASSPSTGGLPYEQYF. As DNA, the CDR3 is TGTGCCAGCAGCCCGTCAACGGGAGGGTTACCCTACGAGCAGTACTTC.

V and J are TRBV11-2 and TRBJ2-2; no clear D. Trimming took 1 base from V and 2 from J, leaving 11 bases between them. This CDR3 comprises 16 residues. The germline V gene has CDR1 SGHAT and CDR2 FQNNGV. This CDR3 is CASSLAALSNTGELFF. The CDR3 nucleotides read TGTGCCAGCAGCTTAGCTGCCCTTAGTAACACCGGGGAGCTGTTTTTT. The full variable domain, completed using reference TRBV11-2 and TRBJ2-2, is EAGVAQSPRYKIIEKRQSVAFWCNPISGHATLYWYQQILGQGPKLLIQFQNNGVVDDSQLPKDRFSAERLKGVDSTLKIQPAKLEDSAVYLCASSLAALSNTGELFFGEGSRLTVL.

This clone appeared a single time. CDR3 residues: CASSPGLPGWGYYEQYF. For the CDR3, the DNA is TGTGCCAGCAGTCCGGGACTACCGGGGTGGGGCTACTACGAGCAGTACTTC. The chain employs TRBV28 and TRBJ2-7; 7 bases are shared with TRBD2. Germline trimming cut 5 bases from V and 3 bases from J; bases unmatched to any gene: 16. Germline V gene data show CDR1 as MDHEN and CDR2 as SYDVKM. CDR3 size: 17 residues. The full variable domain, with the rest looked up from reference TRBV28 and TRBJ2-7, is DVKVTQSSRYLVKRTGEKVFLECVQDMDHENMFWYRQDPGLGLRLIYFSYDVKMKEKGDIPEGYSVSREKKERFSLILESASTNQTSMYLCASSPGLPGWGYYEQYFGPGTRLTVT.

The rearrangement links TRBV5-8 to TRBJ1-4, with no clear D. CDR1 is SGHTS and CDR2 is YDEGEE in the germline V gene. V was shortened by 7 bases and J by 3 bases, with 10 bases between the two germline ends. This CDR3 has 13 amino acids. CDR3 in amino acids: CASSFQANEKLFF. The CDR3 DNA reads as TGTGCCAGCTCCTTCCAGGCTAATGAAAAACTGTTTTTT.

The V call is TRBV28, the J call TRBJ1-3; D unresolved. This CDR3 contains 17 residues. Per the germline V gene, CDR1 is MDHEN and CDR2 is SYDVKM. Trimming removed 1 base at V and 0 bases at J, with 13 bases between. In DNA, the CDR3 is TGTGCCAGCAGTTTATTCTATGGTTACAGCTCTGGAAACACCATATATTTT. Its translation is CASSLFYGYSSGNTIYF.

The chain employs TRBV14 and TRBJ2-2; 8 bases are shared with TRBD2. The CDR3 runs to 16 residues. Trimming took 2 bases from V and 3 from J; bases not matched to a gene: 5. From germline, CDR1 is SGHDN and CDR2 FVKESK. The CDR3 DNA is TGTGCCAGCAGCCAAATAGCGGGACTTCACACCGGGGAGCTGTTTTTT. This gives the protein CASSQIAGLHTGELFF.

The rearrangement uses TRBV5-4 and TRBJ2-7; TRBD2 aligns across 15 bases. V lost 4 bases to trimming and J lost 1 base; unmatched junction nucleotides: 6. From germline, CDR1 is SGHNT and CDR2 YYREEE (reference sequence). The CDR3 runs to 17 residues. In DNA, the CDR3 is TGTGCCAGCAGCCCTGGACTAGCGGGAGGGTCATCCTACGAGCAGTACTTC. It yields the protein CASSPGLAGGSSYEQYF. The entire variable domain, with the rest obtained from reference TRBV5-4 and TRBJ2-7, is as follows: ETGVTQSPTHLIKTRGQQVTLRCSSQSGHNTVSWYQQALGQGPQFIFQYYREEENGRGNFPPRFSGLQFPNYSSELNVNALELDDSALYLCASSPGLAGGSSYEQYFGPGTRLTVT.

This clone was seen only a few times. This CDR3 is CASSTDPTGTPKNIQYF. CDR3 DNA sequence: TGTGCCAGTAGTACAGACCCGACCGGGACACCAAAAAACATTCAGTACTTC. The chain is built from TRBV19 and TRBJ2-4; TRBD1 might be the D (6 bases). Trimming removed 4 bases from V and 4 bases from J, with 20 bases in between. The CDR3 sequence is 17 residues long. CDR1 LNHDA and CDR2 SQIVND come from the germline V gene (reference sequence).

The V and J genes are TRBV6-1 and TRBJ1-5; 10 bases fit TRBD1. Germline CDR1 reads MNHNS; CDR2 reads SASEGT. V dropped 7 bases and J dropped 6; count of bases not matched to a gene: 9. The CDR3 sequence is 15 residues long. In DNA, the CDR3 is TGTGCCAGCACCAGAGACAGGGGGCGCGTTCAGCCCCAGCATTTT. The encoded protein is CASTRDRGRVQPQHF.

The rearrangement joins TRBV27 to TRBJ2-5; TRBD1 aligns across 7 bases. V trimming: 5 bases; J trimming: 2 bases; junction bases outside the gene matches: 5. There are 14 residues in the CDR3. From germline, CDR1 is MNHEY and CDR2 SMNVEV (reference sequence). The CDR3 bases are TGTGCCAGCAGTCATTGGGACAGACAAGAGACCCAGTACTTC. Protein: CASSHWDRQETQYF.

Here the CDR3 reads CASKPSTGNYGYTF. The DNA for the CDR3 is TGTGCCAGCAAACCATCGACAGGAAACTATGGCTACACCTTC. This chain links TRBV6-5 with TRBJ1-2; D is perhaps TRBD1 (6 bases). The germline V gene has CDR1 MNHEY and CDR2 SVGAGI. Trimming stripped 7 bases from V and 2 bases from J, with 14 bases between. The CDR3 loop spans 14 amino acids.

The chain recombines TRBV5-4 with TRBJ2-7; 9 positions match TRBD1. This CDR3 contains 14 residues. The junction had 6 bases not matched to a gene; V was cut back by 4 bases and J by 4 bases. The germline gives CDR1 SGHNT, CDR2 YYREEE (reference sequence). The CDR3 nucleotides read TGTGCCAGCAGCGCTGGACAGGGGAAGTACGAGCAGTACTTC. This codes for CASSAGQGKYEQYF.

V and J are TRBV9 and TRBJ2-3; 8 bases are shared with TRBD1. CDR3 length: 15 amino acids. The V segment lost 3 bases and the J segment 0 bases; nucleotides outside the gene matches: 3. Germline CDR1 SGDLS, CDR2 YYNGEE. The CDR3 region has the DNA TGTGCCAGCAGCGACCGGGACAGGAGCACAGATACGCAGTATTTT. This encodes CASSDRDRSTDTQYF.

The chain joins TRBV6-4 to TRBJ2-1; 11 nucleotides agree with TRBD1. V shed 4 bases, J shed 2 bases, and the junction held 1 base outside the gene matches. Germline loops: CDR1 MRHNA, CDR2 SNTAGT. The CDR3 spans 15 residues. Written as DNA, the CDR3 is TGTGCCAGCAGTGCGGGACAGGGGGCCTACAATGAGCAGTTCTTC. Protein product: CASSAGQGAYNEQFF.

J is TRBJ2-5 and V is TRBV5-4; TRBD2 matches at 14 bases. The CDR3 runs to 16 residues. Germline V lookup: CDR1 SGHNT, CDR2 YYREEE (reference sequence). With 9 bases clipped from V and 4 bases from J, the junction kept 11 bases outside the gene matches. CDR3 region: CATGTSGGVRAETQYF. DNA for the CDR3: TGTGCCACAGGGACTAGCGGGGGTGTTCGAGCAGAGACCCAGTACTTC.

The CDR3 nucleotides are TGTGCCAGCAGTTCGGAGCGGGGGAGCTTTCCGTACGAGCAGTACTTC. Protein product: CASSSERGSFPYEQYF. The chain employs TRBV6-5 and TRBJ2-7, with 8 nucleotides matching TRBD2. The germline gives CDR1 MNHEY, CDR2 SVGAGI. This CDR3 has 16 residues. J lost 4 bases, V lost 4 bases, and 12 bases had no gene match.

This CDR3 is CAWSVGQRLAKNIQYF. For the CDR3, the DNA is TGTGCCTGGAGTGTAGGCCAGAGACTAGCCAAAAACATTCAGTACTTC. This chain joins TRBV30 and TRBJ2-4; D not certain. V was cut by 0 bases and J by 0 bases, with 12 bases left in between. The germline V gene has CDR1 GTSNPN and CDR2 SVGIG (reference sequence). This CDR3 comprises 16 residues.

The DNA of the CDR3 is TGTGCCAGCATCTTGGAGGTTAGCTCCTACAATGAGCAGTTCTTC. This codes for CASILEVSSYNEQFF. The rearrangement links TRBV7-2 to TRBJ2-1; D is possibly TRBD2 (5 bases). Trimming left V 7 bases short and J 0 bases short, with 13 bases between. The CDR3 sequence is 15 residues long. Germline CDR1 reads SGHTA; CDR2 reads FQGNSA.

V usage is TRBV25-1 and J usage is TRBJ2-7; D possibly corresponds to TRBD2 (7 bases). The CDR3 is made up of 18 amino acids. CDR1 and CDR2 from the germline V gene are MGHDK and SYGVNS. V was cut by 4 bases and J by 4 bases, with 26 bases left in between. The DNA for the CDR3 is TGTGCCAGCAGTGGGGGAGGGGGATGGACCGACTGGGTATACGAGCAGTACTTC. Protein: CASSGGGGWTDWVYEQYF.

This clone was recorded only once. The CDR3 protein is CASSPRGLAHYNEQFF. In DNA, the CDR3 is TGTGCCAGCTCACCTCGGGGACTAGCGCATTACAATGAGCAGTTCTTC. This chain joins TRBV18 and TRBJ2-1, with TRBD2 identical over 10 bases. The CDR3 spans 16 residues. J gave up 4 bases and V 3 bases, and 6 bases lay outside the gene matches. Germline assignment: CDR1 KGHSH and CDR2 LQKENI.